One and the same sample provided the 28 T cell receptor beta chains below, sequenced in a study of cytomegalovirus exposure and HLA in healthy donors. PCR employed 60 Vbeta and 13 Jbeta primers. Sequencing used immunoSEQ multiplex PCR; TCRdb keeps in-frame clones, though not all of them. Among about 110,000 clones, around four fifths were seen once, and the ten largest hold approximately 4.1%. The sequenced sample was PBMCs. These receptors originate from a woman in her forties in good health and CMV-seronegative.

This chain joins TRBV30 and TRBJ2-2, with 8 bases aligning to TRBD2. V lost 3 bases and J lost 4; bases outside the gene matches: 13. The CDR3 is made up of 17 amino acids. Germline values: CDR1 GTSNPN, CDR2 SVGIG (reference sequence). The CDR3 DNA reads TGTGCCTGGAGAAACCCAGCGGGGGCTCTAAGCACCGGGGAGCTGTTTTTT. Residues: CAWRNPAGALSTGELFF.

This sequence joins TRBV4-1 and TRBJ2-1; possibly TRBD2 for D (6 bases). Germline V gives CDR1 MGHRA, CDR2 YSYEKL. This CDR3 spans 16 amino acids. Trimming cost V 0 bases and J 0 bases, with 9 bases left between them. The CDR3 DNA reads TGCGCCAGCAGCCAAGATCCGGGAGCCTCCTACAATGAGCAGTTCTTC. Protein sequence: CASSQDPGASYNEQFF.

This clone occurred once. This chain links TRBV29-1 with TRBJ1-2; no clear D gene. CDR3 length: 11 residues. In germline, CDR1 is SQVTM, CDR2 ANQGSEA. Trimming shortened V by 3 bases and J by 7 bases, and 9 bases separated the two germline ends. CDR3 residues: CSVDAVGGYTF. The CDR3 DNA reads TGCAGCGTTGACGCGGTAGGTGGCTACACCTTC. Full variable domain (outside the CDR3, taken from reference TRBV29-1 and TRBJ1-2): SAVISQKPSRDICQRGTSLTIQCQVDSQVTMMFWYRQQPGQSLTLIATANQGSEATYESGFVIDKFPISRPNLTFSTLTVSNMSPEDSSIYLCSVDAVGGYTFGSGTRLTVV.

The chain couples TRBV27 to TRBJ1-3; TRBD1 aligns across 10 bases. CDR3 length: 19 amino acids. Germline loops: CDR1 MNHEY, CDR2 SMNVEV (reference sequence). With V trimmed by 8 bases and J by 1 base, 17 bases remained unmatched. CDR3 nucleotides: TGTGCCAGCGAAGACAGGGGGCAGGAGACTGGGGATTCTGGAAACACCATATATTTT. It specifies CASEDRGQETGDSGNTIYF.

The rearrangement joins TRBV7-2 to TRBJ2-7; 12 bases are shared with TRBD2. CDR3 size: 15 residues. V shed 1 base, J shed 7 bases, and the junction held 5 bases outside the gene matches. Germline V gene sequence: CDR1 SGHTA, CDR2 FQGNSA. Here the CDR3 DNA reads TGTGCCAGCAGCTTAGAACTAGCGGGAGGTGGGGAGCAGTACTTC. Protein product: CASSLELAGGGEQYF.

With regard to this clone: Additional DNA sequences in this sample encode the identical CDR3. The chain has TRBV29-1 and TRBJ1-2; 8 nucleotides align to TRBD1. Germline V gene lookup returns CDR1 SQVTM and CDR2 ANQGSEA. The trim removed 4 bases at V and 8 bases at J, leaving 6 bases unmatched. The CDR3 covers 12 residues. The CDR3 DNA reads as TGCAGCGTTGCGGACAGGGATGAAGGCTACACCTTC. Translating it yields CSVADRDEGYTF.

V gene TRBV2 combines with J gene TRBJ2-7, with 11 nucleotides matching TRBD1. With V trimmed by 4 bases and J by 11 bases, 7 bases remained unmatched. The CDR3 is 13 amino acids. Germline V gives CDR1 SNHLY, CDR2 FYNNEI. The CDR3 sequence: CASSAWDRGFKYF. Written as DNA, the CDR3 is TGTGCCAGCAGTGCCTGGGACAGGGGGTTTAAGTACTTC.

This chain uses TRBV19 with TRBJ1-2; D is ambiguous. This CDR3 has 12 amino acids. Trimming took off 2 bases at V and 6 bases at J, with 7 bases between the two ends. CDR1 is LNHDA and CDR2 is SQIVND in the germline V gene (reference sequence). The CDR3, as DNA: TGTGCCAGTAGTATACAGGAGGATGGCTACACCTTC. Its translation: CASSIQEDGYTF.

The chain is built from TRBV21-1 and TRBJ2-1; the table names TRBD1, a call not compared with the DNA. TRBV21-1 is tagged as a pseudogene. This CDR3 has 12 residues. The CDR3 DNA reads as TGTGCCAGCAGCCGCCAGGGGGGTGAGCAGTTCTTC. Encoded protein: CASSRQGGEQFF.

The chain carries TRBV5-6 and TRBJ1-1; 10 positions match TRBD1. Germline lookup yields CDR1 SGHDT and CDR2 YYEEEE. This CDR3 region has 14 residues. Germline trimming cut 4 bases from V and 4 bases from J; bases unmatched to any gene: 4. The CDR3 DNA reads as TGTGCCAGCAGCACCGGGACAGGGGCCACTGAAGCTTTCTTT. Translation gives CASSTGTGATEAFF.

V gene TRBV28 combines with J gene TRBJ2-7; 7 bases fit TRBD2. The CDR3 covers 15 residues. CDR1 is MDHEN, CDR2 SYDVKM, per germline. Trimming took 1 base from V and 0 from J; bases not matched to a gene: 3. In DNA, the CDR3 is TGTGCCAGCAGTTTATTGCGGGGGAGCTCCTACGAGCAGTACTTC. It yields the protein CASSLLRGSSYEQYF. The full variable domain, rest sourced from reference TRBV28 and TRBJ2-7, is DVKVTQSSRYLVKRTGEKVFLECVQDMDHENMFWYRQDPGLGLRLIYFSYDVKMKEKGDIPEGYSVSREKKERFSLILESASTNQTSMYLCASSLLRGSSYEQYFGPGTRLTVT.

This clone was recorded a few times. This chain connects TRBV19 to TRBJ1-2; D unresolved. Germline V gene sequence: CDR1 LNHDA, CDR2 SQIVND (reference sequence). The CDR3 is 13 residues long. The V gene lost 5 bases and the J gene lost 2 bases, with 9 bases spanning the gap. This chain's CDR3 is CASSPTGNYGYTF. The CDR3 region has the DNA TGTGCCAGTAGTCCGACCGGGAACTATGGCTACACCTTC.

With regard to this clone: In the same sample, other DNA sequences code for this CDR3. The V and J genes are TRBV5-6 and TRBJ2-3; D remains ambiguous. The V end was cut by 0 bases, the J end by 1 base, with 3 bases between. CDR3 size: 13 residues. Germline V gives CDR1 SGHDT, CDR2 YYEEEE. The CDR3 is CASSLAGTDTQYF. For the CDR3, the DNA is TGTGCCAGCAGCTTGGCTGGCACAGATACGCAGTATTTT.

This clone was observed a few times. The chain recombines TRBV11-2 with TRBJ2-7; TRBD1 is a possible D gene (6 bases). V lost 4 bases and J lost 2, with 24 bases in between. CDR1 SGHAT and CDR2 FQNNGV come from the germline V gene. The CDR3 runs to 18 residues. This CDR3 reads CASSSAPPLGRGTYEQYF. CDR3 nucleotides: TGTGCCAGCAGCTCGGCGCCCCCGCTGGGCAGGGGAACCTACGAGCAGTACTTC.

This clone has more than one count but fewer than ten. The genes are TRBV21-1 and TRBJ2-7; the listed D gene, TRBD2, was not tested against the DNA. TRBV21-1 is labeled a pseudogene. The CDR3 consists of 15 residues. The CDR3 loop is CASLWWGVTDYEQYF. The DNA of the CDR3 is TGTGCCAGTCTCTGGTGGGGGGTTACGGACTACGAGCAGTACTTC.

The chain links TRBV18 to TRBJ1-2; D is undetermined. Germline lookup yields CDR1 KGHSH and CDR2 LQKENI. The CDR3 sequence is 15 residues long. V lost 1 base and J lost 1, with 10 bases in between. The CDR3 DNA reads TGTGCCAGCTCACCACAGGAACTACTTAACTATGGCTACACCTTC. It translates to CASSPQELLNYGYTF.

Only a few counts were recorded for this clone. The chain is built from TRBV19 and TRBJ1-2; 7 positions match TRBD1. CDR1 is LNHDA, CDR2 SQIVND, per germline (reference sequence). The CDR3 is made up of 13 amino acids. The V segment lost 5 bases and the J segment 5 bases; nucleotides outside the gene matches: 5. The CDR3 sequence: CASSVTGTYGYTF. The CDR3 DNA is TGTGCCAGTAGTGTGACAGGGACTTATGGCTACACCTTC.

This chain joins TRBV5-1 and TRBJ2-5; the match to TRBD2 covers 10 bases. With V trimmed by 4 bases and J by 5 bases, 8 bases remained unmatched. CDR1 SGHRS and CDR2 YFSETQ come from the germline V gene. The CDR3 spans 15 residues. CDR3 nucleotide sequence: TGCGCCAGCAGCCCTAGGACTAGCGGACTCGAGACCCAGTACTTC. This sequence encodes CASSPRTSGLETQYF.

The gene calls are TRBV27 and TRBJ2-1, with D possibly being TRBD2 (5 bases). The length of the CDR3 is 9 residues. Germline lookup yields CDR1 MNHEY and CDR2 SMNVEV (reference sequence). V lost 6 bases, J lost 13 bases, and 7 bases lay in between. The chain's CDR3 is CASRDFQFF. As DNA, the CDR3 is TGTGCCAGCAGGGACTTTCAGTTCTTC.

The V call is TRBV5-1, the J call TRBJ2-1, with 11 positions matching TRBD2. From germline, CDR1 is SGHRS and CDR2 YFSETQ. This CDR3 is built from 18 residues. The J segment lost 5 bases and the V segment lost 1 base, leaving 11 bases of the junction unmatched. The CDR3 bases are TGCGCCAGCAGCTTGCTACCACTAGCGGGAGCCGGAGACAATGAGCAGTTCTTC. Protein: CASSLLPLAGAGDNEQFF. Based on the CDR3 plus reference TRBV5-1 and TRBJ2-1, the full variable domain is KAGVTQTPRYLIKTRGQQVTLSCSPISGHRSVSWYQQTPGQGLQFLFEYFSETQRNKGNFPGRFSGRQFSNSRSEMNVSTLELGDSALYLCASSLLPLAGAGDNEQFFGPGTRLTVL.

The chain links TRBV28 to TRBJ2-7, with 9 bases aligning to TRBD1. V was pared by 3 bases and J by 7 bases, with 7 bases of the junction left unmatched. Looked up from germline, CDR1 is MDHEN and CDR2 is SYDVKM. The CDR3 has 14 residues. The CDR3 DNA is TGTGCCAGCAGTTTCCCGGGACAGGGAGGAGAGCAGTACTTC. As protein: CASSFPGQGGEQYF. Looking up the rest from reference TRBV28 and TRBJ2-7 gives the full variable domain: DVKVTQSSRYLVKRTGEKVFLECVQDMDHENMFWYRQDPGLGLRLIYFSYDVKMKEKGDIPEGYSVSREKKERFSLILESASTNQTSMYLCASSFPGQGGEQYFGPGTRLTVT.

The J gene is TRBJ2-1, the V gene TRBV5-6, with D perhaps TRBD2 (5 bases). Trimming left V 0 bases short and J 8 bases short, with 6 bases between. This CDR3 has 12 amino acids. The germline gives CDR1 SGHDT, CDR2 YYEEEE. This CDR3 reads CASSLAGYEQFF. The CDR3 coding sequence is TGTGCCAGCAGCTTGGCGGGATATGAGCAGTTCTTC.

This rearrangement joins TRBV14 to TRBJ1-4; D possibly corresponds to TRBD1 (5 bases). Germline loops: CDR1 SGHDN, CDR2 FVKESK. V was clipped by 5 bases and J by 7 bases, with 20 bases between them. The CDR3 runs 16 residues. The CDR3 spells CASSVTGTHRAEKLFF. CDR3 DNA sequence: TGTGCCAGCAGCGTTACCGGGACTCATCGAGCTGAAAAACTGTTTTTT.

CDR3 loop: CASSASGVSYEQYF. DNA of the CDR3: TGTGCCAGCAGTGCTAGCGGGGTATCCTACGAGCAGTACTTC. This rearrangement joins TRBV6-5 to TRBJ2-7, with 9 bases that match TRBD2. The CDR3 has 14 amino acids. CDR1 and CDR2 from the germline V gene are MNHEY and SVGAGI. V lost 5 bases and J lost 1; bases outside the gene matches: 3.

This clone has a handful of counts. The rearrangement links TRBV6-5 to TRBJ2-6; D is unresolved. V dropped 5 bases and J dropped 1 base, with 9 bases sitting between them. Germline lookup yields CDR1 MNHEY and CDR2 SVGAGI. The length of the CDR3 is 15 residues. CDR3 nucleotides: TGTGCCAGCAGTACCACTCTTTCTGGGGCCAACGTCCTGACTTTC. Translated, it gives CASSTTLSGANVLTF.

The chain couples TRBV21-1 to TRBJ1-2; the table's D call TRBD1 went unverified against the DNA. TRBV21-1 is shown as a pseudogene. The CDR3 loop spans 15 amino acids. CDR3 DNA: TGTGCCAGCAGCAAAGAAAGGACAGGGGTGTATGGCTACACCTTC. It yields the protein CASSKERTGVYGYTF.

This chain uses TRBV6-1 with TRBJ2-3; TRBD2 agrees at 12 bases. Germline V gene lookup returns CDR1 MNHNS and CDR2 SASEGT. This CDR3 is built from 15 residues. The V gene end was trimmed by 5 bases and the J gene end by 4 bases; junction bases not matched to a gene: 4. The CDR3 spells CASSPSGGGPDTQYF. The CDR3 DNA reads as TGTGCCAGCAGTCCTAGCGGGGGGGGGCCAGATACGCAGTATTTT.

This chain links TRBV18 with TRBJ1-1; D is undetermined. V was shortened by 0 bases and J by 0 bases, with 8 bases between the two germline ends. The germline gives CDR1 KGHSH, CDR2 LQKENI. The CDR3 length is 15 residues. In DNA, the CDR3 is TGTGCCAGCTCACCACCGACGGGATTGAACACTGAAGCTTTCTTT. It translates to CASSPPTGLNTEAFF. The variable domain in full, with the rest retrieved from reference TRBV18 and TRBJ1-1, is NAGVMQNPRHLVRRRGQEARLRCSPMKGHSHVYWYRQLPEEGLKFMVYLQKENIIDESGMPKERFSAEFPKEGPSILRIQQVVRGDSAAYFCASSPPTGLNTEAFFGQGTRLTVV.